The present T cell receptor beta chain was sequenced within a study of blood T cell repertoires in COVID-19. The CDR3 is made up of 16 amino acids. Germline values: CDR1 WNHNN, CDR2 SYGVQD (reference sequence). V gave up 0 bases and J gave up 3 bases, with 11 bases separating them. Methods used by the authors: Amplification of reference gene primers was used by the study to estimate nucleated cell counts. TCRdb's copy holds only in-frame clones and misses some; the assay was immunoSEQ multiplex PCR. Clone size and the V and J calls come from that table; the DNA yielded D and trimming. The table shows hundreds of thousands of clones, with roughly 87% occurring only once.

Sample: peripheral blood. V is TRBV10-1 and J is TRBJ2-2, with D perhaps TRBD2 (6 bases). The TCR sequence derives from a woman younger than 35 who had recovered from COVID-19. The CDR3 nucleotides are TGCGCCAGCAGTGAGTCAGAGGGAGGTGACACCGGGGAGCTGTTTTTT. Translation: CASSESEGGDTGELFF.